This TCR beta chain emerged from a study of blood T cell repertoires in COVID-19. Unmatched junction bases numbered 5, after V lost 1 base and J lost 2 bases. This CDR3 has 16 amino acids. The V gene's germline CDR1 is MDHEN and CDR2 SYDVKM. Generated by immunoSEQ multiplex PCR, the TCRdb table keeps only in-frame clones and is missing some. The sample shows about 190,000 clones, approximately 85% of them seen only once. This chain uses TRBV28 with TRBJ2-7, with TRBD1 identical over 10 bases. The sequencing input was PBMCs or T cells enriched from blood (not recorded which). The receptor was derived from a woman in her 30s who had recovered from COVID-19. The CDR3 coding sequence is TGTGCCAGCAGTTTATTGGACAGGGGGAACCCCTACGAGCAGTACTTC. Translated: CASSLLDRGNPYEQYF.